These 28 T cell receptor beta chains originate from one sample sequenced in a study of cytomegalovirus exposure and HLA in healthy donors. Method: immunoSEQ multiplex PCR; TCRdb's copy keeps in-frame clones and lacks some. Among around 98,000 clones listed, about 90% were seen once. The sequencing sample was made of PBMCs. The receptor set was obtained from a man between 18 and 35 years old in good health and CMV-seropositive.

This clone was detected once. The chain combines TRBV27 with TRBJ1-2, with D perhaps matching TRBD1 (5 bases). The CDR3 runs 14 residues. Deletions cut 1 base from V and 4 bases from J, with 10 bases between. CDR1 and CDR2 (germline): MNHEY, SMNVEV (reference sequence). Written as DNA, the CDR3 is TGTGCCAGCAGTTTATTTGGGGGGGTCTATGGCTACACCTTC. It codes for CASSLFGGVYGYTF.

The chain links TRBV6-5 to TRBJ2-5; no definite D call. Looked up from germline, CDR1 is MNHEY and CDR2 is SVGAGI. Between the trimmed V and J ends, which lost 6 bases and 2 bases, there was a span of 13 bases. The CDR3 consists of 14 residues. The CDR3 is CASSPNRRQETQYF. The CDR3 DNA is TGTGCCAGCAGCCCCAACCGCAGGCAAGAGACCCAGTACTTC.

This clone is medium-sized (0.01 to 0.1%) by share. CDR3: CASRRTGELFF. The CDR3 DNA follows: TGTGCCAGCAGGAGAACCGGGGAGCTGTTTTTT. V and J are TRBV7-2 and TRBJ2-2; D is unclear. The CDR3 sequence is 11 residues long. V gave up 6 bases and J gave up 5 bases, with 4 bases separating them. The germline V gene encodes CDR1 SGHTA and CDR2 FQGNSA.

V usage is TRBV19 and J usage is TRBJ1-1, with TRBD1 identical over 9 bases. After removal of 5 bases from V and 1 base from J, the junction contained 5 bases not matched to a gene. Looked up from germline, CDR1 is LNHDA and CDR2 is SQIVND (reference sequence). The CDR3 is 15 amino acids. As DNA, the CDR3 is TGTGCCAGTAGTCCCGGGACAGGGAGGAACACTGAAGCTTTCTTT. This encodes CASSPGTGRNTEAFF. The variable domain in full, completed from reference TRBV19 and TRBJ1-1, reads DGGITQSPKYLFRKEGQNVTLSCEQNLNHDAMYWYRQDPGQGLRLIYYSQIVNDFQKGDIAEGYSVSREKKESFPLTVTSAQKNPTAFYLCASSPGTGRNTEAFFGQGTRLTVV.

This clone was counted once. V is TRBV7-6 and J is TRBJ2-1; D might be TRBD2 (5 bases). The CDR3 is made up of 15 amino acids. Germline values: CDR1 SGHVS, CDR2 FNYEAQ. V dropped 5 bases and J dropped 0 bases, with 11 bases sitting between them. For the CDR3, the DNA is TGTGCCAGCAGCCGGGATCGAGACTCCTACAATGAGCAGTTCTTC. Its translation: CASSRDRDSYNEQFF.

This rearrangement joins TRBV6-5 to TRBJ2-7; TRBD1 matches 7 bases. Germline CDR1 MNHEY, CDR2 SVGAGI. The V gene end was trimmed by 5 bases and the J gene end by 3 bases; junction bases not matched to a gene: 4. This CDR3 spans 13 amino acids. CDR3 sequence (DNA): TGTGCCAGCAGTAAGGGGGCTTTCTACGAGCAGTACTTC. Translation gives CASSKGAFYEQYF.

The chain couples TRBV14 to TRBJ2-3; weak D call: TRBD1 (6 bases). This CDR3 spans 15 amino acids. Germline CDR1 reads SGHDN; CDR2 reads FVKESK. Trimming left V 7 bases short and J 4 bases short, with 18 bases between. CDR3 in DNA: TGTGCCAGCACCCCCCAAACAGGGATTGCAGATACGCAGTATTTT. Amino acids: CASTPQTGIADTQYF.

This clone was observed a few times. The chain recombines TRBV5-4 with TRBJ1-2; TRBD1 agrees at 7 bases. The germline CDR1 and CDR2 sequences are SGHNT and YYREEE (reference sequence). The CDR3 totals 14 residues. The V and J ends lost 5 bases and 3 bases, in that order; junction bases with no gene match: 7. In DNA, the CDR3 is TGTGCCAGCAGGGAGACAGGGTTCGACTATGGCTACACCTTC. Translation: CASRETGFDYGYTF.

This clone came up once. The chain recombines TRBV5-6 with TRBJ2-5; tentatively, D is TRBD1 (5 bases). The CDR3 consists of 14 residues. The germline V and J ends were trimmed by 2 bases and 1 base, with 9 bases remaining between them. Germline loops: CDR1 SGHDT, CDR2 YYEEEE. This CDR3 is CASSFGQGQETQYF. CDR3 DNA: TGTGCCAGCAGCTTCGGCCAGGGCCAAGAGACCCAGTACTTC.

V gene TRBV15 combines with J gene TRBJ2-1; 8 positions agree with TRBD1. After removal of 9 bases from V and 7 bases from J, the junction contained 14 bases not matched to a gene. The CDR3 contains 15 residues. Germline V gene lookup returns CDR1 LNHNV and CDR2 YYDKDF (reference sequence). CDR3 protein: CATGVEAGGGNEQFF. CDR3 in DNA: TGTGCCACGGGTGTTGAGGCAGGGGGCGGGAATGAGCAGTTCTTC.

The rearrangement links TRBV29-1 to TRBJ2-2; D is unresolved. Trimming removed 1 base from V and 1 base from J, with 10 bases in between. CDR1 is SQVTM, CDR2 ANQGSEA, per germline. This CDR3 has 15 amino acids. In DNA, the CDR3 is TGCAGCGTTGAAGTCGGTCCTAGGAACACCGGGGAGCTGTTTTTT. It translates to CSVEVGPRNTGELFF.

Concerning this clone: Germline is not matched at one junction end, which may reflect a read error. V gene TRBV7-9 combines with J gene TRBJ1-6; TRBD1 agrees at 8 bases. Germline CDR1 SEHNR, CDR2 FQNEAQ (reference sequence). The CDR3 extends over 16 amino acids. The CDR3 DNA reads TGTGCCAGCAGTTTAGCGGCCACAGGGGGTTATGCACCCCTCCACTTT. Protein sequence: CASSLAATGGYAPLHF. Looking up the rest from reference TRBV7-9 and TRBJ1-6 gives the full variable domain: DTGVSQNPRHKITKRGQNVTFRCDPISEHNRLYWYRQTLGQGPEFLTYFQNEAQLEKSRLLSDRFSAERPKGSFSTLEIQRTEQGDSAMYLCASSLAATGGYAPLHFGNGTRLTVT.

The V and J genes are TRBV11-2 and TRBJ2-7; perhaps TRBD2 as D (6 bases). The CDR3 totals 16 residues. Germline CDR1 is SGHAT and CDR2 is FQNNGV. Trimming cost V 3 bases and J 1 base, with 16 bases left between them. The CDR3 is CASSLLIRDSSYEQYF. The CDR3 DNA sequence: TGTGCCAGCAGCTTGTTAATCCGGGACTCTTCCTACGAGCAGTACTTC.

This clone was seen once. The gene calls are TRBV28 and TRBJ2-7, with 9 positions matching TRBD1. Germline lookup yields CDR1 MDHEN and CDR2 SYDVKM. Trimming took 7 bases from V and 3 from J; bases not matched to a gene: 4. The CDR3 extends over 13 amino acids. This CDR3 reads CASTGQGNYEQYF. The CDR3 bases are TGTGCCAGCACGGGACAGGGTAACTACGAGCAGTACTTC.

The V and J genes are TRBV9 and TRBJ2-1; 13 nucleotides line up with TRBD2. Germline CDR1 reads SGDLS; CDR2 reads YYNGEE. Losses at the gene ends were 3 bases for V and 5 bases for J; bases not matched to a gene: 2. This CDR3 has 15 amino acids. CDR3 protein: CASSELAGGDNEQFF. CDR3 bases: TGTGCCAGCAGCGAACTAGCGGGGGGGGACAATGAGCAGTTCTTC.

As for this clone: Other DNA sequences in the sample encode the same CDR3. The J gene is TRBJ1-2, the V gene TRBV7-9; the D gene is possibly TRBD1 (6 bases). Trimming took 5 bases from V and 6 from J, leaving 10 bases between them. In germline, CDR1 is SEHNR, CDR2 FQNEAQ (reference sequence). This CDR3 contains 12 residues. In nucleotides, the CDR3 is TGTGCCAGCAGCCTCCAGGGGCATGGCTACACCTTC. It yields the protein CASSLQGHGYTF.

The chain is built from TRBV15 and TRBJ2-3; tentatively, D is TRBD2 (6 bases). The germline V and J ends were trimmed by 0 bases and 0 bases, with 13 bases remaining between them. The germline CDR1 and CDR2 sequences are LNHNV and YYDKDF (reference sequence). CDR3 length equals 17 residues. CDR3 DNA sequence: TGTGCCACCAGCAGAGATCTCTCTAGCGCTAGCACAGATACGCAGTATTTT. Translating gives CATSRDLSSASTDTQYF.

V gene TRBV16 combines with J gene TRBJ2-1, with TRBD2 identical over 10 bases. With V trimmed by 1 base and J by 8 bases, 5 bases remained unmatched. The CDR3 spans 15 residues. CDR1 KGHSY and CDR2 FQNENV come from the germline V gene. CDR3 loop: CASSQLASGGYEQFF. The CDR3 DNA sequence: TGTGCCAGCAGCCAATTGGCTAGCGGGGGCTATGAGCAGTTCTTC.

The chain couples TRBV9 to TRBJ2-1, with TRBD1 matching over 8 bases. V lost 0 bases to trimming and J lost 7 bases; unmatched junction nucleotides: 3. Germline V gene sequence: CDR1 SGDLS, CDR2 YYNGEE. The CDR3 extends over 14 amino acids. CDR3 coding DNA: TGTGCCAGCAGCGTAGGCCAGGGGGCGAATGAGCAGTTCTTC. Amino acids: CASSVGQGANEQFF.

This chain uses TRBV19 with TRBJ2-6; unclear D gene. CDR3 length: 18 amino acids. Trimming took 3 bases from V and 0 from J, leaving 15 bases between them. Germline values: CDR1 LNHDA, CDR2 SQIVND (reference sequence). In nucleotides, the CDR3 is TGTGCCAGTAGTATCCAACCGGGTCTCACCTCTGGGGCCAACGTCCTGACTTTC. Protein: CASSIQPGLTSGANVLTF. The variable domain in full, completed from reference TRBV19 and TRBJ2-6, reads DGGITQSPKYLFRKEGQNVTLSCEQNLNHDAMYWYRQDPGQGLRLIYYSQIVNDFQKGDIAEGYSVSREKKESFPLTVTSAQKNPTAFYLCASSIQPGLTSGANVLTFGAGSRLTVL.

V is TRBV29-1 and J is TRBJ2-7, with a tentative D call TRBD1 (6 bases). V was trimmed by 4 bases and J by 5 bases, leaving 24 bases between them. The CDR3 sequence is 16 residues long. Germline-derived CDR1 and CDR2 are SQVTM and ANQGSEA. Here the CDR3 reads CSVGAVEGGFKDEQYF. The CDR3 DNA sequence: TGCAGCGTTGGTGCGGTCGAAGGGGGATTTAAGGACGAGCAGTACTTC.

The sample holds a few counts of this clone. J is TRBJ2-7 and V is TRBV11-3; 9 bases are shared with TRBD1. V lost 4 bases to trimming and J lost 2 bases; unmatched junction nucleotides: 3. The length of the CDR3 is 14 residues. Germline CDR1 reads SGHNT; CDR2 reads YENEEA. CDR3 region: CASSSGTGPYEQYF. In nucleotides, the CDR3 is TGTGCCAGCAGCTCAGGGACAGGGCCCTACGAGCAGTACTTC.

The genes are TRBV7-2 and TRBJ2-6; no firm D call. The CDR3 totals 17 residues. The V gene's germline CDR1 is SGHTA and CDR2 FQGNSA. V lost 4 bases and J 0 bases, leaving 13 bases between the germline ends. CDR3 coding DNA: TGTGCCAGCAGCTCCCACTACGTACCCTCTGGGGCCAACGTCCTGACTTTC. Amino acids: CASSSHYVPSGANVLTF. Filled out from reference TRBV7-2 and TRBJ2-6, the complete variable domain reads GAGVSQSPSNKVTEKGKDVELRCDPISGHTALYWYRQSLGQGLEFLIYFQGNSAPDKSGLPSDRFSAERTGGSVSTLTIQRTQQEDSAVYLCASSSHYVPSGANVLTFGAGSRLTVL.

The rearrangement links TRBV19 to TRBJ1-6; D is undetermined. V was trimmed by 8 bases and J by 6 bases, leaving 17 bases between them. This CDR3 comprises 15 residues. Germline V lookup: CDR1 LNHDA, CDR2 SQIVND (reference sequence). The chain's CDR3 is CASSWAQGSNSPLHF. The CDR3 coding sequence is TGTGCCAGTTCCTGGGCTCAAGGATCTAATTCACCCCTCCACTTT.

This chain uses TRBV10-2 with TRBJ2-7, with 7 bases matching TRBD2. The CDR3 extends over 17 amino acids. The junction had 13 bases not matched to a gene; V was cut back by 2 bases and J by 3 bases. The germline CDR1 and CDR2 sequences are WSHSY and SAAADI. The chain's CDR3 is CASSEARPGGSYYEQYF. The DNA for the CDR3 is TGCGCCAGCAGTGAGGCCCGTCCGGGGGGAAGTTACTACGAGCAGTACTTC.

This rearrangement joins TRBV27 to TRBJ1-4; 9 nucleotides align to TRBD1. CDR1 is MNHEY, CDR2 SMNVEV, per germline (reference sequence). CDR3 length equals 14 residues. V gave up 9 bases and J gave up 2 bases; unmatched junction bases: 4. The CDR3 DNA reads as TGTGCCAGTGGCGGACAGGGGACTAATGAAAAACTGTTTTTT. It yields the protein CASGGQGTNEKLFF.

The V and J genes are TRBV5-4 and TRBJ2-5; TRBD2 matches 14 bases. Per germline, CDR1 SGHNT and CDR2 YYREEE (reference sequence). The CDR3 covers 16 residues. The trim removed 4 bases at V and 0 bases at J, leaving 2 bases unmatched. CDR3 DNA sequence: TGTGCCAGCAGCAGGGGACTAGCGGGGGACCAAGAGACCCAGTACTTC. It codes for CASSRGLAGDQETQYF.

CDR3 in amino acids: CASSDYIQQPQHF. As DNA, the CDR3 is TGTGCCAGCAGTGATTACATTCAGCAGCCCCAGCATTTT. V and J are TRBV6-1 and TRBJ1-5; D unclear. Germline-derived CDR1 and CDR2 are MNHNS and SASEGT. The CDR3 runs to 13 residues. The V and J ends lost 3 bases and 7 bases respectively, with 10 bases between them.